The source of this T cell receptor (beta chain) is a study of siplizumab effects on memory and regulatory T cells. General study points: It was not possible to assign a naive or memory phenotype to roughly 75-97% of proliferating CD4+ or CD8+ clones.

Only in-frame clones appear in the TCRdb table, and some are missing; sequencing was by immunoSEQ multiplex PCR. The table records approximately 97,000 clones, 92% of them present only once. This clone was recorded once. Its antigen is not identified. Deletions cut 1 base from V and 4 bases from J, with 4 bases between. The germline V gene has CDR1 DFQATT and CDR2 SNEGSKA (reference sequence). The CDR3 has 11 residues. The V call is TRBV20-1, the J call TRBJ2-5; D is unresolved. The source material was CD4+ T cells sorted from blood. The clonotype was recovered from a human donor in good health. The CDR3 reads CSARVSETQYF. Here the CDR3 DNA reads TGCAGTGCTAGAGTCTCAGAGACCCAGTACTTC.